Listed below are T cell receptor beta chains from one sample, sequenced in a study of blood T cell repertoires in COVID-19. The table came from immunoSEQ multiplex PCR; TCRdb's copy has only in-frame clones and leaves some out. The table has some 330,000 clones, roughly nine tenths seen once. The source material was PBMCs or T cells enriched from blood (not recorded which). These receptors all stem from a woman in her thirties who had recovered from COVID-19. The CDR3 runs from the conserved cysteine through the conserved F or W. Fields, in order: V gene, clone size, D gene, CDR3 length, J gene, CDR3 DNA, CDR3 protein. D genes are given only for firm matches. For some rows the clone size is stated as once, few or many, or as a class when expanded; others skip it.

TRBV3-1/TRBV3-2	-	-	15	TRBJ2-3	TGTGCCAGCAGCCAAGATGGGGCTAGCACAGATACGCAGTATTTT	CASSQDGASTDTQYF
TRBV2	once	-	13	TRBJ2-3	TGTGCCAGCAGTGGGCAGGGGATGAATACGCAGTATTTT	CASSGQGMNTQYF
TRBV18	-	TRBD1	16	TRBJ1-3	TGTGCCAGCTCACCACAGGGGGCTTTAACTGGAAACACCATATATTTT	CASSPQGALTGNTIYF
TRBV27	-	-	14	TRBJ1-2	TGTGCCAGCAGTTTGACCCCCAGGGGTGAGGGCTACACCTTC	CASSLTPRGEGYTF
TRBV16	-	TRBD1	16	TRBJ2-7	TGTGCCAGCAGCCAAGACCGGGACAGGGTAACCTACGAGCAGTACTTC	CASSQDRDRVTYEQYF
TRBV25-1	-	-	15	TRBJ2-5	TGTGCCAGCAGTGAATTGGGCGGAGGCCAAGAGACCCAGTACTTC	CASSELGGGQETQYF
TRBV7-9	-	TRBD2	16	TRBJ2-1	TGTGCCAGCAGCGACGGACTAGCGGGGGGAGCCGATGAGCAGTTCTTC	CASSDGLAGGADEQFF
TRBV5-1	-	TRBD2	15	TRBJ2-2	TGCGCCAGCACCCGAGGGGAGGGTCCCACCGGGGAGCTGTTTTTT	CASTRGEGPTGELFF
TRBV6-6	few	TRBD2	18	TRBJ2-7	TGTGCCAGCAGTCCACCCCCGACTAGCGGGGGGCTTGGGTACGAGCAGTACTTC	CASSPPPTSGGLGYEQYF
TRBV28	-	-	14	TRBJ2-3	TGTGCCAGCAGCGTGGGGGGAAGCACAGATACGCAGTATTTT	CASSVGGSTDTQYF
TRBV21-1	-	-	14	TRBJ1-1	TGTGCCAGCAATAAGGGGGGGATCAACACTGAAGCTTTCTTT	CASNKGGINTEAFF
TRBV28	-	-	13	TRBJ1-1	TGTGCCAGCGAAGGACGGGGGTGGACTGAAGCTTTCTTT	CASEGRGWTEAFF
TRBV9	-	-	11	TRBJ2-7	TGTGCCAGCACCCACGGTTACGAGCAGTACTTC	CASTHGYEQYF
TRBV27	-	-	15	TRBJ2-7	TGTGCCAGCTCTGAAGTCCGCCGGGACACCCACGAGCAGTACTTC	CASSEVRRDTHEQYF
TRBV5-4	-	-	14	TRBJ1-6	TGTGCCAGCAGCCGGGAGGGCTATAATTCACCCCTCCACTTT	CASSREGYNSPLHF
TRBV6-1	-	-	14	TRBJ1-1	TGTGCCAGCAGTGAAAATACAGGGTACACTGAAGCTTTCTTT	CASSENTGYTEAFF
TRBV15	-	TRBD2	13	TRBJ2-1	TGTGCCACCAGCAGAGCCATAGCGGGTGAGCAGTTCTTC	CATSRAIAGEQFF
TRBV24-1	-	TRBD1	16	TRBJ2-3	TGTGCCACCAGTGACTCACGGACAGGGTGGGCAGATACGCAGTATTTT	CATSDSRTGWADTQYF
TRBV6-5	many	-	15	TRBJ2-1	TGTGCCAGCAGTCCCCGCCGCGGGGCCTACAATGAGCAGTTCTTC	CASSPRRGAYNEQFF
TRBV19	-	-	14	TRBJ2-7	TGTGCCAGTAGTATACTAGCGACGTCCTACGAGCAGTACTTC	CASSILATSYEQYF
TRBV27	-	TRBD1	15	TRBJ1-4	TGTGCCAGCAGACGCACAGGGGCTTATAATGAAAAACTGTTTTTT	CASRRTGAYNEKLFF